This T cell receptor (beta chain) was identified during a study of cytomegalovirus exposure and HLA in healthy donors. Whole-study findings and limits: A few of the chains that were CMV-associated were confirmed in vitro to be specific for CMV antigens. The study put 150 or so TCR beta chains on its list as cytomegalovirus-associated. Rarity marked most TCR sequences, yet some public TCRs occurred in many donors.

The V gene lost 10 bases and the J gene lost 8 bases, with 21 bases spanning the gap. The germline gives CDR1 SNHLY, CDR2 FYNNEI. The CDR3 contains 14 residues. The repertoire was sequenced with immunoSEQ multiplex PCR; TCRdb's copy has only in-frame clones and lacks some. Counted here are about 190,000 clones, roughly 82% occurring once; the ten biggest clones make up approximately 7%. Turning to this clone: Its cognate antigen is unknown.

The receptor comes from a man between 18 and 29 years old in good health and CMV-seropositive. The sequenced material came from PBMCs. The chain employs TRBV2 and TRBJ2-1; D is perhaps TRBD2 (6 bases). The DNA of the CDR3 is TGTGCCACCCAAAGGGCAGGGCCTAGCGATGAGCAGTTCTTC. The encoded protein is CATQRAGPSDEQFF.